Shown below are 22 T cell receptor beta chains from a single sample sequenced in a study of early T cells in non-severe SARS-CoV-2 infection. TCRdb fed the 5' RACE reads into MiXCR, producing one record per CDR3 protein. The repertoire holds 70,000 to 85,000 distinct CDR3 sequences, with 10% to 15% as singletons. Input material: whole blood. The receptors originated from an adult who was a healthcare worker with PCR-confirmed SARS-CoV-2 infection or an uninfected control (not recorded which).

To note about this clonotype: A much larger clone differs by one base, so this may be a read error. The chain recombines TRBV7-2 with TRBJ1-5, with D maybe TRBD1 (6 bases). V lost 5 bases, J lost 5 bases, and 10 bases lay in between. CDR3 length: 13 residues. Germline values: CDR1 SGHTA, CDR2 FQGNSA. The CDR3 loop is CASSPDSYQPQHF. CDR3 bases: TGTGCCAGCAGCCCGGACAGCTATCAGCCCCAGCATTTT.

This clonotype is medium-sized (0.01 to 0.1%) within its sample. CDR3 nucleotide sequence: TGTGCCAGTCAAGCGGGGGATACTAGTATCGCAAGCTCCTACAATGAGCAGTTCTTC. This gives the protein CASQAGDTSIASSYNEQFF. V and J are TRBV4-2 and TRBJ2-1; 8 positions match TRBD2. Germline V gives CDR1 LGHNA, CDR2 YNFKEQ. The CDR3 spans 19 residues. With 9 bases clipped from V and 0 bases from J, the junction kept 19 bases outside the gene matches.

CDR3 DNA sequence: TGCAGTGCTATGGAAGAGACCCAGTACTTC. It yields the protein CSAMEETQYF. The J gene is TRBJ2-5, the V gene TRBV20-1; D is unclear. The CDR3 loop spans 10 amino acids. V lost 4 bases to trimming and J lost 3 bases, with 3 bases between them. Per the germline V gene, CDR1 is DFQATT and CDR2 is SNEGSKA (reference sequence).

This clonotype was seen at least ten times. J is TRBJ1-5 and V is TRBV28; no clear D gene. The CDR3 is 14 amino acids. The germline V gene encodes CDR1 MDHEN and CDR2 SYDVKM. V shed 8 bases and J shed 0 bases, with 11 bases lying between them. The CDR3 sequence: CASSSGYSNQPQHF. In DNA form, the CDR3 reads TGTGCCAGCTCCTCTGGGTATAGCAATCAGCCCCAGCATTTT.

V usage is TRBV7-6 and J usage is TRBJ2-3; TRBD1 is a possible D gene (5 bases). The V end was cut by 4 bases, the J end by 5 bases, with 13 bases between. Germline CDR1 SGHVS, CDR2 FNYEAQ. The CDR3 is 14 amino acids. The CDR3 protein is CASSYQGTEDTQYF. CDR3 DNA sequence: TGTGCCAGCAGCTATCAGGGAACTGAAGATACGCAGTATTTT.

This clonotype was observed many times. J is TRBJ2-7 and V is TRBV29-1, with 8 bases lining up with TRBD1. CDR3 length equals 13 residues. Germline values: CDR1 SQVTM, CDR2 ANQGSEA. Unmatched junction bases numbered 5, after V lost 5 bases and J lost 2 bases. CDR3 DNA sequence: TGCAGCGTTCGGACAGGGAGTACCTACGAGCAGTACTTC. Translation gives CSVRTGSTYEQYF.

The V and J genes are TRBV10-2 and TRBJ2-5, with 13 bases lining up with TRBD2. Germline V gene sequence: CDR1 WSHSY, CDR2 SAAADI. This CDR3 has 14 amino acids. With 8 bases clipped from V and 6 bases from J, the junction kept 6 bases outside the gene matches. CDR3 sequence: CASLGLAGVKTQYF. DNA for the CDR3: TGCGCCAGCCTTGGACTAGCGGGAGTAAAGACCCAGTACTTC.

This sequence joins TRBV14 and TRBJ2-7; 7 bases align to TRBD2. Germline values: CDR1 SGHDN, CDR2 FVKESK. The V and J ends lost 7 bases and 2 bases, in that order; junction bases with no gene match: 8. The CDR3 has 14 amino acids. The CDR3 loop is CASKTSVPPYEQYF. The CDR3 DNA reads as TGTGCCAGCAAAACTAGCGTTCCTCCCTACGAGCAGTACTTC.

Many counts were recorded for this clonotype. This rearrangement joins TRBV6-1 to TRBJ2-2; TRBD1 matches at 10 bases. The germline V gene encodes CDR1 MNHNS and CDR2 SASEGT. V was clipped by 10 bases and J by 6 bases; unmatched bases: 8. This CDR3 region has 14 residues. CDR3 nucleotide sequence: TGTGCCACCCTTGACAGGGGGCGATCCGGGGAGCTGTTTTTT. Protein sequence: CATLDRGRSGELFF.

In its sample, this clonotype was seen a few times. J is TRBJ2-3 and V is TRBV10-3; 7 bases fit TRBD1. Germline V gene sequence: CDR1 ENHRY, CDR2 SYGVKD. The CDR3 is 16 residues long. J lost 3 bases, V lost 0 bases, and 6 bases had no gene match. CDR3 coding DNA: TGTGCCATCAGTGAGTCGACGGGCAGGGGGACAGATACGCAGTATTTT. This sequence encodes CAISESTGRGTDTQYF.

The gene calls are TRBV20-1 and TRBJ2-3; 7 nucleotides line up with TRBD1. The CDR3 covers 13 residues. The ends lost 6 bases at V and 0 bases at J; junction bases unmatched: 3. Germline CDR1 and CDR2: DFQATT and SNEGSKA (reference sequence). DNA for the CDR3: TGCAGTGCGCCAGGGGGAAGCACAGATACGCAGTATTTT. This translates into CSAPGGSTDTQYF.

This chain joins TRBV29-1 and TRBJ2-5; 7 positions agree with TRBD2. CDR3 length: 11 residues. With V trimmed by 7 bases and J by 6 bases, 5 bases remained unmatched. Germline V gene lookup returns CDR1 SQVTM and CDR2 ANQGSEA. The CDR3 DNA reads TGCAGCGGGCGGGAGTGGCAGACCCAGTACTTC. Translating gives CSGREWQTQYF.

This clonotype was seen ten or more times. The V and J genes are TRBV19 and TRBJ2-3; D call uncertain. Germline V gives CDR1 LNHDA, CDR2 SQIVND (reference sequence). The CDR3 runs 13 residues. V lost 4 bases and J 4 bases, leaving 9 bases between the germline ends. The CDR3 sequence: CASSRVEADTQYF. In nucleotides, the CDR3 is TGTGCCAGTAGTAGGGTGGAAGCAGATACGCAGTATTTT.

The V gene is TRBV5-1, the J gene TRBJ1-1; 7 nucleotides align to TRBD1. Per the germline V gene, CDR1 is SGHRS and CDR2 is YFSETQ. Trimming at V came to 1 base and at J to 7 bases, leaving 4 bases not matched to a gene. The CDR3 totals 13 residues. The CDR3 protein is CASSLTRQGEAFF. Written as DNA, the CDR3 is TGCGCCAGCAGCTTGACCCGACAGGGTGAAGCTTTCTTT.

In this sample, this clonotype turned up many times. This sequence joins TRBV29-1 and TRBJ2-7; 9 positions match TRBD2. The V gene's germline CDR1 is SQVTM and CDR2 ANQGSEA. The CDR3 loop spans 14 amino acids. The ends lost 7 bases at V and 0 bases at J; junction bases unmatched: 7. In DNA form, the CDR3 reads TGCAGCGCCAGAGCGGGAGGCCTCTCCTACGAGCAGTACTTC. Its protein is CSARAGGLSYEQYF.

This clonotype turned up a few times. The V and J genes are TRBV20-1 and TRBJ2-1; D unresolved. V lost 2 bases, J lost 0 bases, and 11 bases lay in between. This CDR3 is built from 15 residues. Germline CDR1 reads DFQATT; CDR2 reads SNEGSKA (reference sequence). In DNA, the CDR3 is TGCAGTGCTAGAAAGGGTCGCAACTCCTACAATGAGCAGTTCTTC. Translation gives CSARKGRNSYNEQFF.

The J gene is TRBJ2-5, the V gene TRBV20-1; a weak D match, TRBD2 (5 bases). Germline lookup yields CDR1 DFQATT and CDR2 SNEGSKA (reference sequence). This CDR3 contains 13 residues. V dropped 4 bases and J dropped 2 bases, with 11 bases sitting between them. The CDR3: CSAKLTGQETQYF. The CDR3 coding sequence is TGCAGTGCTAAACTGACGGGGCAAGAGACCCAGTACTTC.

This chain joins TRBV30 and TRBJ1-1; D is unclear. Per germline, CDR1 GTSNPN and CDR2 SVGIG (reference sequence). The CDR3 consists of 14 residues. V was trimmed by 4 bases and J by 4 bases, leaving 16 bases between them. The CDR3 sequence: CAWNLEGGFTEAFF. The CDR3 DNA is TGTGCCTGGAATCTTGAGGGAGGGTTCACTGAAGCTTTCTTT.

This clonotype was detected ten times or more. This chain links TRBV7-3 with TRBJ2-1; D is undetermined. The length of the CDR3 is 14 residues. V was trimmed by 1 base and J by 6 bases, leaving 10 bases between them. Germline CDR1 SGHTA, CDR2 FQGTGA. The DNA of the CDR3 is TGTGCCAGCAGCTTAAGTGGGGTTCTCAATGAGCAGTTCTTC. Its translation is CASSLSGVLNEQFF. The variable domain in full, completed from reference TRBV7-3 and TRBJ2-1, reads GAGVSQTPSNKVTEKGKYVELRCDPISGHTALYWYRQSLGQGPEFLIYFQGTGAADDSGLPNDRFFAVRPEGSVSTLKIQRTERGDSAVYLCASSLSGVLNEQFFGPGTRLTVL.

This clonotype was seen many times. The CDR3 DNA sequence: TGTGCCAGCAGTGCGGGGACTAGCGGATCCTACGAGCAGTACTTC. Its translation is CASSAGTSGSYEQYF. The chain is built from TRBV2 and TRBJ2-7; 11 positions match TRBD2. Germline V gene sequence: CDR1 SNHLY, CDR2 FYNNEI. Germline trimming cut 4 bases from V and 1 base from J; bases unmatched to any gene: 3. The CDR3 is made up of 15 amino acids.

This clonotype was counted between two and nine times. V gene TRBV5-6 combines with J gene TRBJ2-3; 13 bases are a match to TRBD2. The CDR3 is 16 residues long. The V gene end was trimmed by 4 bases and the J gene end by 1 base; junction bases not matched to a gene: 3. Germline lookup yields CDR1 SGHDT and CDR2 YYEEEE. CDR3 nucleotide sequence: TGTGCCAGCAGCCCCGGGACTAGCGGGGGCACAGATACGCAGTATTTT. Its translation is CASSPGTSGGTDTQYF.

CDR3 DNA: TGCGCCAGCAGGGCGGATCAGCCCCAGCATTTT. It is translated as CASRADQPQHF. V gene TRBV4-1 combines with J gene TRBJ1-5; no definite D call. Trimming pared 6 bases from V and 5 bases from J, leaving 5 bases between. CDR3 length: 11 amino acids. Germline V gives CDR1 MGHRA, CDR2 YSYEKL.